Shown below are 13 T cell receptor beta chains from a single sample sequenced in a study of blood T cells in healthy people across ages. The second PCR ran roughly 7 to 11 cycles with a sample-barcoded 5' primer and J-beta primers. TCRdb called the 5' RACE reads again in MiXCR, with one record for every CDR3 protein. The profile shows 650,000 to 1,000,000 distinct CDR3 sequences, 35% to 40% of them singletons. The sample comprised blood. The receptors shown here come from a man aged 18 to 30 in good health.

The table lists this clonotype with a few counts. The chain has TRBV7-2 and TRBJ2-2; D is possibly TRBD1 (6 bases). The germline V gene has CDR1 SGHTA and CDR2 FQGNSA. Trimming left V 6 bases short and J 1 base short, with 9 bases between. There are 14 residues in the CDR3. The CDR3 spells CASSRGGNTGELFF. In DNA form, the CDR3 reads TGTGCCAGCAGTCGAGGGGGGAACACCGGGGAGCTGTTTTTT.

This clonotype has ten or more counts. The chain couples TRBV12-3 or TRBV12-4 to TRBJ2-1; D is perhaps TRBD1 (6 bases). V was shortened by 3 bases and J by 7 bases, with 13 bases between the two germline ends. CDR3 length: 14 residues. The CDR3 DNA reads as TGTGCCAGCAGTTTCGCAGGGGTTGGGAATGAGCAGTTCTTC. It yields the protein CASSFAGVGNEQFF.

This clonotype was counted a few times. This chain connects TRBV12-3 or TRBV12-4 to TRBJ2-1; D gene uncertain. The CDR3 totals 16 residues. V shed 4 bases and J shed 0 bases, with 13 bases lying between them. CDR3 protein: CASSYRDWSSYNEQFF. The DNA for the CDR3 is TGTGCCAGCAGTTACCGAGACTGGAGCTCCTACAATGAGCAGTTCTTC.

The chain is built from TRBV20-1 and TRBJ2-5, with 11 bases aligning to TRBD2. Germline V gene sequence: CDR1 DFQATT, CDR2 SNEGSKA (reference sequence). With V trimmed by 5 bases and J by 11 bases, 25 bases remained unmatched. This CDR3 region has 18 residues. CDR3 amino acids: CSAPRQRGSSGGANEQYF. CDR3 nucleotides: TGCAGTGCTCCCCGGCAGCGAGGGAGTAGCGGGGGGGCCAATGAGCAGTACTTC.

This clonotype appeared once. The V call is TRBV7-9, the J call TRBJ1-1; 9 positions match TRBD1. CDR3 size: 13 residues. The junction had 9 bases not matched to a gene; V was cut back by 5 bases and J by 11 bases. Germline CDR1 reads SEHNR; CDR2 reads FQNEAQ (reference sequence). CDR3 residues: CASSQTTGGKAFF. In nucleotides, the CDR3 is TGTGCCAGCAGCCAGACGACAGGGGGTAAGGCTTTCTTT.

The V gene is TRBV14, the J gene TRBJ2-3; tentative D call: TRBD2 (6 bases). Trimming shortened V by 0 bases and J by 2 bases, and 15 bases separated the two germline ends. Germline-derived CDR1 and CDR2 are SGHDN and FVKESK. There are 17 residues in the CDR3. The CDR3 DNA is TGTGCCAGCAGCCAAGAGCCCTCCAGGGAGGTCACAGATACGCAGTATTTT. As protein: CASSQEPSREVTDTQYF.

CDR3 residues: CASSPLSKRSTDTQYF. The DNA for the CDR3 is TGTGCCAGCAGTCCCCTCTCCAAGCGGAGCACAGATACGCAGTATTTT. This chain connects TRBV12-3 or TRBV12-4 to TRBJ2-3; a weak D match, TRBD2 (5 bases). The V end was cut by 5 bases, the J end by 0 bases, with 15 bases between. There are 16 residues in the CDR3.

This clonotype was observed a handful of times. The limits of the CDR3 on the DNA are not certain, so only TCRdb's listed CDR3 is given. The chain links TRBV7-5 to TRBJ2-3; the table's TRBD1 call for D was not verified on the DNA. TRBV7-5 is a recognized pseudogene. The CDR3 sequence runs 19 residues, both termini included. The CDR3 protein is CISVPEAPGDPKQSDTQYF.

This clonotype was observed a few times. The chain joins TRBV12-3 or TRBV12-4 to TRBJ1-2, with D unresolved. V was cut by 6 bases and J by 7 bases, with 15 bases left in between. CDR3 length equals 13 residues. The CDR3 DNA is TGTGCCAGCAGGTTATGGGGTTTCGGTGGCTACACCTTC. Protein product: CASRLWGFGGYTF.

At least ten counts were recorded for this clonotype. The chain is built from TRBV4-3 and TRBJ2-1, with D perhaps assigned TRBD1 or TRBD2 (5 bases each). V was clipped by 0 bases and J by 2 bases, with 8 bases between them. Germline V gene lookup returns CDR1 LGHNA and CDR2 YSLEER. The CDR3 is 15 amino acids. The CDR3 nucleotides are TGCGCCAGCAGCCAAGAGGGGGTAGCCTACAATGAGCAGTTCTTC. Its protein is CASSQEGVAYNEQFF.

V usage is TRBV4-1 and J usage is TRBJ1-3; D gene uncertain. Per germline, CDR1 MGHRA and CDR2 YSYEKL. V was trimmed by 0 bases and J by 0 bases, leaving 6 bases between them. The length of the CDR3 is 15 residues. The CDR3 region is CASSQEPFSGNTIYF. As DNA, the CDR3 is TGCGCCAGCAGCCAAGAGCCTTTCTCTGGAAACACCATATATTTT.

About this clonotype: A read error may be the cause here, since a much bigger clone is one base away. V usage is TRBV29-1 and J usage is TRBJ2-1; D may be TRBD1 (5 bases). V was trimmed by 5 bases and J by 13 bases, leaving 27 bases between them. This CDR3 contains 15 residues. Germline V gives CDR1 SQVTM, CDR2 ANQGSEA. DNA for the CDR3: TGCAGCGTTACTGTTGGGGCAGGGATTAAAGAGACCCAGTTCTTC. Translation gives CSVTVGAGIKETQFF.

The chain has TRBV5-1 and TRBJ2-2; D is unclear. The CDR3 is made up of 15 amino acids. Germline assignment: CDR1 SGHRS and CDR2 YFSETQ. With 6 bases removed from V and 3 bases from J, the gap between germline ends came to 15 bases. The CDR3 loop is CASTYEDPYTGELFF. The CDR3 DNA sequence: TGCGCCAGCACCTATGAGGACCCTTACACCGGGGAGCTGTTTTTT.